This T cell receptor (beta chain) was captured by sequencing in a study of T cells in Graves' hyperthyroidism and ophthalmopathy. Turning to the study itself: Before any treatment, at initial diagnosis, peripheral blood was collected. Overall study findings and caveats: Progression to ophthalmopathy was predicted a median of roughly 6.5 months early.

TCR beta CDR3 regions were amplified from RNA. The TCR CDR3 first-round RT-PCR relied on the HTBI primer set. TCRdb reprocessed the multiplex PCR reads with MiXCR, giving one entry per CDR3 protein. The table lists some 500,000 distinct CDR3 sequences, approximately 24% of them singletons. Comment on this clonotype: As yet, its antigen is unknown. A much larger clone lies one base from this, so it may be a read error.

Disease duration was under 3 months in the ophthalmopathy patients, who also had a Clinical Activity Score of at least 3 and a NOSPECS grade of at least 4. It was 8.5 to 10 ml of fresh peripheral blood that supplied the PBMCs. Looked up from germline, CDR1 is SNHLY and CDR2 is FYNNEI. The CDR3 spans 17 residues. This receptor was identified in a woman aged 30 to 39 with Graves' ophthalmopathy. Sequenced sample: blood. The chain is built from TRBV2 and TRBJ2-2; 8 bases align to TRBD2. CDR3 sequence: CTSTGRGEGPITGELFF. In DNA form, the CDR3 reads TGTACCAGCACCGGGAGGGGTGAGGGGCCTATCACCGGGGAGCTGTTTTTT.